This is a list of T cell receptor beta chains from one sample in a study of cytomegalovirus exposure and HLA in healthy donors. Libraries were prepared by immunoSEQ multiplex PCR; TCRdb keeps only in-frame clonotypes and omits some of them. The sample lists 110,000 to 150,000 clones; roughly 74% were seen once. Source material: PBMCs. The receptor source for this set is a woman in her late teens or twenties in good health and CMV-seropositive. Each CDR3 is given with its conserved first and last residue. The D gene is left open where the match is weak. Size is stated for part of the rows, as once, few or many counts, or as a class when the clone is expanded.

v_call	cdr3_length	clone_size	j_call	d_call	cdr3_aa	cdr3_nt
TRBV30	15	-	TRBJ1-6	TRBD1	CAWRNPGGHDSPLHF	TGTGCCTGGAGAAACCCAGGGGGGCATGATTCACCCCTCCACTTT
TRBV7-8	19	-	TRBJ2-2	-	CASSLAGGVGFANTGELFF	TGTGCCAGCAGCTTAGCGGGCGGGGTAGGCTTCGCGAACACCGGGGAGCTGTTTTTT
TRBV14	17	-	TRBJ2-3	TRBD2	CASSQDSGWGGADTQYF	TGTGCCAGCAGCCAAGATAGCGGGTGGGGAGGTGCAGATACGCAGTATTTT
TRBV11-2	12	-	TRBJ2-7	TRBD1	CASSADRGEQYF	TGTGCCAGCAGCGCGGACAGGGGCGAGCAGTACTTC
TRBV5-1	17	-	TRBJ1-1	-	CASSAESAGLLRTEAFF	TGCGCCAGCAGCGCAGAGTCGGCAGGGCTCTTGAGGACTGAAGCTTTCTTT
TRBV7-2	15	-	TRBJ1-4	TRBD1	CASSSDRGTNEKLFF	TGTGCCAGCAGCTCGGACAGGGGGACTAATGAAAAACTGTTTTTT
TRBV6-1	15	few	TRBJ2-1	-	CASSDTGGGYNEQFF	TGTGCCAGCAGTGATACAGGGGGGGGTTACAATGAGCAGTTCTTC
TRBV19	15	-	TRBJ1-6	-	CASSLQGMVNSPLHF	TGTGCCAGTAGTTTGCAGGGTATGGTCAATTCACCCCTCCACTTT
TRBV14	11	-	TRBJ1-1	-	CASSHNTEAFF	TGTGCCAGCAGCCATAATACTGAAGCTTTCTTT
TRBV7-9	14	-	TRBJ2-7	TRBD1	CASSTDRVRYEQYF	TGTGCCAGCAGCACCGACAGGGTCAGATACGAGCAGTACTTC
TRBV7-9	16	-	TRBJ1-2	-	CASSLGGLQSNYGYTF	TGTGCCAGCAGCTTAGGTGGGCTGCAAAGCAACTATGGCTACACCTTC
TRBV13	14	-	TRBJ1-1	TRBD1	CASSFLDRGLRAFF	TGTGCCAGCAGCTTCCTGGACAGGGGGCTTCGGGCTTTCTTT
TRBV10-1	15	-	TRBJ2-1	TRBD2	CASSGLAGTYNEQFF	TGCGCCAGCAGTGGGCTAGCGGGGACCTACAATGAGCAGTTCTTC
TRBV29-1	12	few	TRBJ2-3	TRBD2	CSGGGKPDTQYF	TGCAGCGGGGGGGGAAAGCCAGATACGCAGTATTTT
TRBV28	15	-	TRBJ2-3	TRBD1	CATKTGGLGTDTQYF	TGTGCCACCAAGACAGGGGGCCTTGGCACAGATACGCAGTATTTT
TRBV7-2	16	-	TRBJ2-5	TRBD2	CASSFTSGGSQETQYF	TGTGCCAGCAGCTTCACTAGCGGGGGGTCACAAGAGACCCAGTACTTC
TRBV9	14	-	TRBJ1-2	-	CASSGGEGNYGYTF	TGTGCCAGCAGCGGGGGAGAGGGTAACTATGGCTACACCTTC
TRBV2	15	-	TRBJ1-4	-	CASSRALGPNEKLFF	TGTGCCAGCAGCCGAGCCCTGGGGCCTAATGAAAAACTGTTTTTT
TRBV6-1	14	few	TRBJ2-5	-	CASRQGRGQETQYF	TGTGCCAGCAGGCAGGGGAGGGGGCAAGAGACCCAGTACTTC
TRBV7-6	14	-	TRBJ2-5	-	CASSLEWATETQYF	TGTGCCAGCAGCTTAGAGTGGGCTACTGAGACCCAGTACTTC
TRBV5-6	13	-	TRBJ1-1	-	CASSFRRNTEAFF	TGTGCCAGCAGCTTCCGTAGGAACACTGAAGCTTTCTTT
TRBV6-1	15	-	TRBJ2-3	TRBD1	CASATSRDRADTQYF	TGTGCCAGCGCAACTTCCCGGGACAGGGCAGATACGCAGTATTTT
TRBV5-6	13	few	TRBJ1-2	-	CASSRGLAYGYTF	TGTGCCAGCAGCCGTGGCTTGGCTTATGGCTACACCTTC
TRBV4-3	15	-	TRBJ1-2	TRBD1	CASSQDRTGRAGYTF	TGCGCCAGCAGCCAAGATCGGACAGGGCGCGCAGGCTACACCTTC
TRBV4-1	18	-	TRBJ2-3	TRBD2	CASSQDLAGAGGPDTQYF	TGCGCCAGCAGCCAAGATTTGGCGGGAGCGGGGGGCCCAGATACGCAGTATTTT
TRBV6-5	15	once	TRBJ1-3	-	CASIQGDTSGNTIYF	TGTGCCAGCATCCAGGGCGATACTTCTGGAAACACCATATATTTT
TRBV2	20	-	TRBJ2-1	TRBD1	CASSGWGGTGTASTSNEQFF	TGTGCCAGCAGTGGCTGGGGTGGGACAGGGACTGCTTCAACCTCCAATGAGCAGTTCTTC
TRBV10-1	17	-	TRBJ2-1	TRBD1	CASSLTRQGWGHNEQFF	TGCGCCAGCAGCCTAACCCGACAGGGCTGGGGCCACAATGAGCAGTTCTTC
TRBV7-6	17	-	TRBJ2-2	-	CASSLLKTEANTGELFF	TGTGCCAGCAGCCTACTAAAAACGGAAGCGAACACCGGGGAGCTGTTTTTT
TRBV11-2	15	once	TRBJ1-1	-	CASSRLAAGDTEAFF	TGTGCCAGCAGCCGACTGGCGGCGGGGGATACTGAAGCTTTCTTT
TRBV5-4	14	-	TRBJ1-2	TRBD1	CASSRTGEGYGYTF	TGTGCCAGCAGCCGGACAGGGGAAGGATATGGCTACACCTTC
TRBV19	12	-	TRBJ2-5	-	CASSFTGETQYF	TGTGCCAGTAGTTTTACGGGAGAGACCCAGTACTTC
TRBV6-1	15	-	TRBJ1-4	-	CASSELGGEGEKLFF	TGTGCCAGCAGTGAACTTGGAGGGGAGGGTGAAAAACTGTTTTTT
TRBV6-4	15	-	TRBJ2-2	-	CASSDSGAHTGELFF	TGTGCCAGCAGTGACTCGGGGGCGCACACCGGGGAGCTGTTTTTT
TRBV6-6	14	-	TRBJ2-5	-	CASSYVDSQETQYF	TGTGCCAGCAGTTACGTCGACAGCCAAGAGACCCAGTACTTC
TRBV4-3	14	-	TRBJ2-2	-	CASSHHQGTGELFF	TGCGCCAGCAGCCACCACCAGGGTACCGGGGAGCTGTTTTTT
TRBV6-5	14	-	TRBJ1-1	-	CASRTGVLNTEAFF	TGTGCCAGCAGGACAGGAGTTTTGAACACTGAAGCTTTCTTT
TRBV18	12	-	TRBJ1-1	-	CASSLTRTEAFF	TGTGCCAGCTCACTAACGCGGACTGAAGCTTTCTTT
TRBV4-2	15	-	TRBJ2-7	TRBD2	CASSQGRGGPYEQYF	TGTGCCAGCAGCCAAGGGCGGGGGGGACCCTACGAGCAGTACTTC
TRBV5-5	16	-	TRBJ1-1	TRBD1	CASSRGQGAGGTEAFF	TGTGCCAGCAGCAGAGGACAGGGTGCAGGAGGGACTGAAGCTTTCTTT
TRBV10-3	14	-	TRBJ1-4	TRBD1	CAISHGTDSEKLFF	TGTGCCATCAGTCACGGGACAGATTCTGAAAAACTGTTTTTT
TRBV4-3	17	-	TRBJ1-4	TRBD1	CASSQADRGVANEKLFF	TGCGCCAGCAGCCAAGCCGACAGGGGGGTGGCTAATGAAAAACTGTTTTTT
TRBV5-1	16	-	TRBJ1-1	-	CASSLGRGPMNTEAFF	TGCGCCAGCAGCTTAGGCAGGGGTCCTATGAACACTGAAGCTTTCTTT
TRBV11-3	13	-	TRBJ1-1	TRBD1	CASSLRSGGKTFF	TGTGCCAGCAGCTTGAGATCAGGGGGCAAAACTTTCTTT
TRBV9	17	-	TRBJ2-1	-	CASSVARVERGNNEQFF	TGTGCCAGCAGCGTCGCCAGGGTGGAAAGGGGGAACAATGAGCAGTTCTTC
TRBV9	15	-	TRBJ1-1	-	CASSVGVRGAEGAFF	TGTGCCAGCAGCGTAGGGGTCCGCGGGGCTGAGGGGGCTTTCTTT
TRBV6-1	13	-	TRBJ2-7	-	CASSLGNSYEQYF	TGTGCCAGCAGTCTAGGCAACTCCTACGAGCAGTACTTC